This T cell receptor (beta chain) emerged from a study of T cell changes during pregnancy in multiple sclerosis. CDR3 length: 14 amino acids. The junction had 4 bases not matched to a gene; V was cut back by 6 bases and J by 3 bases. The V gene's germline CDR1 is MNHNS and CDR2 SASEGT. Using immunoSEQ multiplex PCR, the repertoire was profiled, and TCRdb retains in-frame clones only, with some absent. The table includes about 89,000 clones, about 93% detected once. This TCR came from a female donor in good health, enrolled as a control in a pregnancy study. The V gene is TRBV6-1, the J gene TRBJ2-2, with 7 bases fitting TRBD1. The source was peripheral blood, collected after pregnancy. The CDR3, as DNA: TGTGCCAGCAGAGACACAGGGGACACCGGGGAGCTGTTTTTT. This encodes CASRDTGDTGELFF.